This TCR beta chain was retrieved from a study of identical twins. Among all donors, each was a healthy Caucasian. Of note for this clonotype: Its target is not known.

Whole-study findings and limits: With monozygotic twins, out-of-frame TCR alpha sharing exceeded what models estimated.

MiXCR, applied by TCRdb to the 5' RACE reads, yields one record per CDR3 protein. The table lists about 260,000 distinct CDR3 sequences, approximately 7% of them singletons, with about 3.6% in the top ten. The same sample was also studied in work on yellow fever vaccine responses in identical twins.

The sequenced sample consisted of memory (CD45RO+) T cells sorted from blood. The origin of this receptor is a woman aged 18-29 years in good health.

CDR3 nucleotide sequence: TGTGCCAGCAGCTGGAACCGGGACAGGGACATCGTACGATTAGCGGGAGGACCCTACGAGCAGTACTTC. Protein sequence: CASSWNRDRDIVRLAGGPYEQYF. The V call is TRBV7-2, the J call TRBJ2-7; tentative D call: TRBD2 (10 bases). The V gene lost 4 bases and the J gene lost 2 bases, with 39 bases spanning the gap. Germline loops: CDR1 SGHTA, CDR2 FQGNSA. There are 23 residues in the CDR3.